A single sample gave rise to the 31 T cell receptor beta chains below, sequenced in a study of blood T cells in healthy people across ages. The second PCR ran roughly 7 to 12 cycles with a sample-barcoded 5' primer and J-beta primers. MiXCR, applied by TCRdb to the 5' RACE reads, yields one record per CDR3 protein. The sample includes around 780,000 distinct CDR3 sequences, under 30% seen only once; the top ten take about 3%. The same sample was also used in a study of T cells of mothers and their children.

The sample was blood. The receptors shown here come from a boy younger than 18 in good health.

This chain uses TRBV13 with TRBJ2-7, with D possibly being TRBD1 (5 bases). Matching the DNA end better, TRBJ2-1 makes the J call doubtful. The CDR3 extends over 15 amino acids. CDR1 and CDR2 from the germline V gene are PRHDT and FYEKMQ (reference sequence). The CDR3 sequence is CASSAGRRPYNEQFF. CDR3 nucleotide sequence: TGTGCCAGCAGTGCAGGGCGCAGGCCCTACAATGAGCAGTTCTTC.

This clonotype was observed a handful of times. This chain joins TRBV12-3 or TRBV12-4 and TRBJ2-1, with 10 bases identical to TRBD2. Trimming removed 3 bases from V and 6 bases from J; junction bases left unmatched: 11. The CDR3 loop spans 17 amino acids. The CDR3 here is CASSFSASGGRGNEQFF. Here the CDR3 DNA reads TGTGCCAGCAGTTTTTCGGCTAGCGGGGGCCGGGGCAATGAGCAGTTCTTC.

The chain carries TRBV10-1 and TRBJ2-2, with D possibly being TRBD1 (7 bases). The V gene's germline CDR1 is WNHNN and CDR2 SYGVQD (reference sequence). The CDR3 runs to 14 residues. V lost 8 bases, J lost 2 bases, and 12 bases lay in between. CDR3: CASGRGANTGELFF. The CDR3 DNA is TGCGCCAGCGGCAGGGGGGCCAACACCGGGGAGCTGTTTTTT.

The V call is TRBV11-2, the J call TRBJ1-2; D may be TRBD1 (6 bases). V lost 5 bases to trimming and J lost 7 bases, with 11 bases between them. From germline, CDR1 is SGHAT and CDR2 FQNNGV. The CDR3 contains 12 residues. CDR3 sequence reads: CASSPGVPGYTF. CDR3 sequence (DNA): TGTGCCAGCAGCCCAGGGGTGCCTGGCTACACCTTC.

This chain links TRBV7-3 with TRBJ2-1; 14 bases are shared with TRBD2. CDR1 is SGHTA and CDR2 is FQGTGA in the germline V gene. CDR3 size: 15 residues. V lost 5 bases to trimming and J lost 9 bases; unmatched junction nucleotides: 6. The CDR3 protein is CASSLGLAGGGEQFF. CDR3 nucleotides: TGTGCCAGCAGCCTCGGACTAGCGGGGGGTGGTGAGCAGTTCTTC.

V is TRBV7-3 and J is TRBJ2-6; D not certain. CDR3 length: 15 residues. Germline CDR1 is SGHTA and CDR2 is FQGTGA. V was pared by 8 bases and J by 0 bases, with 11 bases between. The CDR3 protein is CASGTQNSGANVLTF. In DNA, the CDR3 is TGTGCCAGCGGTACTCAAAACTCTGGGGCCAACGTCCTGACTTTC.

This chain joins TRBV27 and TRBJ2-7; D possibly corresponds to TRBD2 (6 bases). This CDR3 is built from 14 residues. Germline CDR1 is MNHEY and CDR2 is SMNVEV (reference sequence). The ends were cut back, 1 base at V and 4 bases at J, with 11 bases in the middle. The CDR3 loop is CASSLLGRGYEQYF. The CDR3, as DNA: TGTGCCAGCAGTTTATTAGGGCGGGGATACGAGCAGTACTTC.

The rearrangement links TRBV5-1 to TRBJ2-4, with a weak D call TRBD1 (6 bases). CDR3 length equals 13 residues. The germline CDR1 and CDR2 sequences are SGHRS and YFSETQ. The V end lost 4 bases, the J end lost 9 bases, and 14 bases lay between the germline ends. The CDR3 region has the DNA TGCGCCAGCAGCCTGAGTGGGGGCTCCATTCAGTACTTC. Its protein is CASSLSGGSIQYF.

CDR3 coding DNA: TGTGCCAGCAAGGCGGGACAGGGGGCTGCACCCCTCCACTTT. It encodes CASKAGQGAAPLHF. The chain carries TRBV6-6 and TRBJ1-6; TRBD1 agrees at 12 bases. The J segment lost 11 bases and the V segment lost 7 bases, leaving 6 bases of the junction unmatched. Germline V gene data show CDR1 as MNHNY and CDR2 as SVGAGI (reference sequence). The CDR3 spans 14 residues.

This chain links TRBV7-3 with TRBJ1-3; weak D call: TRBD1 (6 bases). The CDR3 runs to 17 residues. Germline values: CDR1 SGHTA, CDR2 FQGTGA. V shed 5 bases and J shed 0 bases, with 17 bases lying between them. As DNA, the CDR3 is TGTGCCAGCAGCGCCCACCGGGGGGCCTCCTCTGGAAACACCATATATTTT. Translating gives CASSAHRGASSGNTIYF.

The rearrangement links TRBV6-6 to TRBJ1-3; no reliable D call. CDR3 length: 13 residues. Trimming removed 4 bases from V and 7 bases from J, with 11 bases in between. Germline assignment: CDR1 MNHNY and CDR2 SVGAGI (reference sequence). The CDR3 protein is CASSSRETNTIYF. In DNA, the CDR3 is TGTGCCAGCAGTTCCCGGGAGACCAACACCATATATTTT.

The V gene is TRBV7-2, the J gene TRBJ2-1, with a possible D match to TRBD1 (6 bases). The germline V gene encodes CDR1 SGHTA and CDR2 FQGNSA. V dropped 4 bases and J dropped 12 bases, with 22 bases sitting between them. The CDR3 runs to 15 residues. CDR3 bases: TGTGCCAGCAGCTCCCCCCAGGGGCGCAGTGGGTTGCAGTTCTTC. Encoded protein: CASSSPQGRSGLQFF. The whole variable domain, filled in from reference TRBV7-2 and TRBJ2-1, reads GAGVSQSPSNKVTEKGKDVELRCDPISGHTALYWYRQSLGQGLEFLIYFQGNSAPDKSGLPSDRFSAERTGGSVSTLTIQRTQQEDSAVYLCASSSPQGRSGLQFFGPGTRLTVL.

The chain couples TRBV29-1 to TRBJ2-5; 10 nucleotides line up with TRBD2. The J call is uncertain, as TRBJ2-1 better fits the DNA end. Germline CDR1 reads SQVTM; CDR2 reads ANQGSEA. The CDR3 runs 14 residues. The CDR3 DNA reads TGCAGCTCCCTCCCCAGCGGGGGGGCGAATGAGCAGTTCTTC. Protein product: CSSLPSGGANEQFF.

A few counts support this clonotype. The CDR3 here is CSERTGSTDTQYF. CDR3 coding DNA: TGCAGCGAGCGGACAGGGAGCACAGATACGCAGTATTTT. The chain employs TRBV29-1 and TRBJ2-3; 8 nucleotides match TRBD1. Germline assignment: CDR1 SQVTM and CDR2 ANQGSEA. This CDR3 has 13 amino acids. Trimming cost V 7 bases and J 0 bases; bases outside gene matches: 3.

This chain links TRBV5-1 with TRBJ2-3; D may be TRBD1 (6 bases). CDR1 is SGHRS and CDR2 is YFSETQ in the germline V gene. The CDR3 sequence is 11 residues long. V gave up 7 bases and J gave up 13 bases, with 16 bases separating them. The CDR3 here is CASRRDTHKYF. The CDR3 nucleotides are TGCGCCAGCCGCCGGGACACCCATAAGTATTTT.

This chain joins TRBV19 and TRBJ1-5; no firm D call. The V end lost 5 bases, the J end lost 4 bases, and 12 bases lay between the germline ends. CDR3 size: 14 residues. Looked up from germline, CDR1 is LNHDA and CDR2 is SQIVND (reference sequence). The CDR3 loop reads CASSPQDGNQPQHF. The CDR3 DNA follows: TGTGCCAGTAGTCCCCAGGACGGAAATCAGCCCCAGCATTTT.

In its sample, this clonotype was seen many times. The V and J genes are TRBV5-1 and TRBJ2-5, with D perhaps being TRBD1 or TRBD2 (5 bases each). The J call may be incorrect, as the DNA end agrees better with TRBJ2-7. The CDR3 is 15 amino acids. Germline assignment: CDR1 SGHRS and CDR2 YFSETQ. The CDR3 protein is CASSPRGQGAYEQYF. The CDR3 nucleotides read TGCGCCAGCAGCCCACGAGGGCAGGGCGCCTACGAGCAGTACTTC.

The gene calls are TRBV28 and TRBJ2-1, with 10 bases that match TRBD2. Per the germline V gene, CDR1 is MDHEN and CDR2 is SYDVKM. CDR3 length equals 18 residues. With V trimmed by 5 bases and J by 0 bases, 10 bases remained unmatched. DNA for the CDR3: TGTGCCAGCAGTATGCCTAGCGGGGGCCTTAGCTCCTACAATGAGCAGTTCTTC. Translation gives CASSMPSGGLSSYNEQFF.

V and J are TRBV4-2 and TRBJ2-3; D is perhaps TRBD2 (6 bases). This CDR3 is built from 15 residues. Per germline, CDR1 LGHNA and CDR2 YNFKEQ. Trimming took 0 bases from V and 2 from J, leaving 9 bases between them. CDR3 loop: CASSQEEGFTDTQYF. Here the CDR3 DNA reads TGTGCCAGCAGCCAAGAGGAGGGATTCACAGATACGCAGTATTTT.

V usage is TRBV5-1 and J usage is TRBJ1-4; unclear D gene. Trimming removed 1 base at V and 3 bases at J, with 10 bases between. The CDR3 runs to 15 residues. Germline V gives CDR1 SGHRS, CDR2 YFSETQ. CDR3 DNA: TGCGCCAGCAGCTTGATCGGGAGTTCTAATGAAAAACTGTTTTTT. The encoded protein is CASSLIGSSNEKLFF.

As concerns this clonotype: A read error may account for a junction end that differs from germline. This rearrangement joins TRBV10-3 to TRBJ2-5; TRBD1 might be the D (5 bases). CDR3 length: 14 residues. The germline V gene has CDR1 ENHRY and CDR2 SYGVKD. This CDR3 reads CAISEYWGQEAQYF. CDR3 sequence (DNA): TGTGCCATCAGTGAGTACTGGGGCCAAGAGGCCCAGTACTTC.

This chain uses TRBV20-1 with TRBJ2-7; no definite D call. Looked up from germline, CDR1 is DFQATT and CDR2 is SNEGSKA (reference sequence). This CDR3 has 16 residues. V was pared by 0 bases and J by 2 bases, with 17 bases between. CDR3: CSARDRRLGLTYEQYF. CDR3 DNA sequence: TGCAGTGCTAGAGATCGTCGGTTGGGCCTAACCTACGAGCAGTACTTC.

This chain uses TRBV5-1 with TRBJ2-7; no reliable D call. This CDR3 contains 18 residues. V shed 0 bases and J shed 5 bases, with 24 bases lying between them. Germline V gene lookup returns CDR1 SGHRS and CDR2 YFSETQ. CDR3 in amino acids: CASSLVGLSDPLTDEQYF. The CDR3 bases are TGCGCCAGCAGCTTGGTAGGTTTAAGCGACCCTCTTACCGACGAGCAGTACTTC.

The rearrangement links TRBV6-5 to TRBJ2-1; TRBD2 aligns across 8 bases. Matching the DNA end better, TRBJ2-7 makes the J call doubtful. Per the germline V gene, CDR1 is MNHEY and CDR2 is SVGAGI. CDR3 length: 15 amino acids. Here the CDR3 reads CASSYRGGMSDEQYF. The CDR3 DNA follows: TGTGCCAGCAGTTACCGGGGGGGTATGAGCGACGAGCAGTACTTC.

The chain carries TRBV20-1 and TRBJ1-1, with D perhaps matching TRBD1 (5 bases). The CDR3 is made up of 14 amino acids. Germline CDR1 reads DFQATT; CDR2 reads SNEGSKA (reference sequence). The V end lost 0 bases, the J end lost 4 bases, and 12 bases lay between the germline ends. The CDR3: CSARDSDSSTEAFF. CDR3 nucleotide sequence: TGCAGTGCTAGAGATTCAGACAGTTCCACTGAAGCTTTCTTT.

This clonotype was observed a handful of times. The rearrangement links TRBV12-3 or TRBV12-4 to TRBJ1-4; 8 nucleotides align to TRBD1. CDR3 size: 17 residues. V dropped 4 bases and J dropped 2; count of bases not matched to a gene: 9. The CDR3, as DNA: TGTGCCAGCAGTTCCGGACAGGGCGCTTTGACTAATGAAAAACTGTTTTTT. Amino acid sequence: CASSSGQGALTNEKLFF.

This clonotype was seen repeatedly, ten times or more. In nucleotides, the CDR3 is TGCGCCAGCAGCCTTCTTGGGACTAGCGGCGCGGGGCAAGAGACCCAGTACTTC. It translates to CASSLLGTSGAGQETQYF. The chain is built from TRBV5-1 and TRBJ2-5; TRBD2 matches 11 bases. Losses at the gene ends were 4 bases for V and 2 bases for J; bases not matched to a gene: 13. CDR1 is SGHRS, CDR2 YFSETQ, per germline. The CDR3 is 18 amino acids.

There are a few counts of this clonotype. Its ends do not fully match the called genes, so a read error is possible. This chain links TRBV7-9 with TRBJ2-5; no definite D call. Germline loops: CDR1 SEHNR, CDR2 FQNEAQ (reference sequence). The CDR3 spans 18 residues. CDR3 nucleotide sequence: TGTGCCAGCAGGTTTCCCCCCAGAGGTGTAGAGGCCCAAGAGACCCAGTATTTC. This codes for CASRFPPRGVEAQETQYF. Combining the CDR3 with reference TRBV7-9 and TRBJ2-5 gives the whole variable domain DTGVSQNPRHKITKRGQNVTFRCDPISEHNRLYWYRQTLGQGPEFLTYFQNEAQLEKSRLLSDRFSAERPKGSFSTLEIQRTEQGDSAMYLCASRFPPRGVEAQETQYFGPGTRLLVL.

The CDR3 protein is CASSQRPGLGSYEQYF. For the CDR3, the DNA is TGCGCCAGCAGCCAGCGACCGGGACTAGGATCCTACGAGCAGTACTTC. The J gene is TRBJ2-7, the V gene TRBV4-1, with 8 bases identical to TRBD2. The CDR3 is made up of 16 amino acids. Germline loops: CDR1 MGHRA, CDR2 YSYEKL. V trimming: 3 bases; J trimming: 1 base; junction bases outside the gene matches: 8.

This clonotype was recorded a few times. This chain connects TRBV10-3 to TRBJ2-7; TRBD1 agrees at 11 bases. Germline loops: CDR1 ENHRY, CDR2 SYGVKD. V lost 5 bases to trimming and J lost 5 bases; unmatched junction nucleotides: 5. This CDR3 has 14 amino acids. The CDR3 loop reads CAISSDRGPNEQYF. As DNA, the CDR3 is TGTGCCATCAGTTCGGACAGGGGGCCGAACGAGCAGTACTTC.

V gene TRBV29-1 combines with J gene TRBJ2-3; D gene uncertain. The ends were cut back, 4 bases at V and 2 bases at J, with 7 bases in the middle. This CDR3 is built from 12 residues. Germline-derived CDR1 and CDR2 are SQVTM and ANQGSEA. In DNA, the CDR3 is TGCAGCGTTGGTTACGACACAGATACGCAGTATTTT. It specifies CSVGYDTDTQYF.